These 6 T cell receptor beta chains were all obtained from the same sample, sequenced in a study of post-analysis software for immune sequencing data. Study-wide results and caveats: Patients carried roughly five TRBV segments more frequently than controls did, and TRBV5-6, TRBV5-1 and TRBV20-1 were among them.

The antigens of these receptors remain unknown. Researchers reported that TCR beta cDNA libraries carried unique molecular identifiers. TCRdb re-derived calls from the PCR reads in MiXCR, one entry per CDR3 protein. The data contain about 620,000 distinct CDR3 sequences, 44% of them singletons. Sequenced material: blood. These receptors all stem from a girl between 5 and 17 years old with multiple sclerosis.

The chain employs TRBV7-2 and TRBJ2-7; a possible D gene is TRBD2 (6 bases). Germline CDR1 reads SGHTA; CDR2 reads FQGNSA. CDR3 length equals 13 residues. Trimming stripped 4 bases from V and 3 bases from J, with 10 bases between. The CDR3, as DNA: TGTGCCAGCAGCTCATGGAGGGACTACGAGCAGTACTTC. As protein: CASSSWRDYEQYF.

The V and J genes are TRBV5-1 and TRBJ1-2; a weak D match, TRBD1 (5 bases). This CDR3 is built from 14 residues. CDR1 and CDR2 from the germline V gene are SGHRS and YFSETQ. Deletions cut 0 bases from V and 3 bases from J, with 9 bases between. The chain's CDR3 is CASSLEQADYGYTF. The CDR3 DNA sequence: TGCGCCAGCAGCTTGGAACAGGCCGACTATGGCTACACCTTC.

The gene calls are TRBV11-2 and TRBJ2-1; D is possibly TRBD1 (6 bases). The end of the DNA is better explained by TRBJ2-7, so the J call may be wrong. Germline V CDR1 and CDR2: SGHAT, FQNNGV. This CDR3 comprises 15 residues. For the CDR3, the DNA is TGTGCCAGCAGCTTCTTGACAGGTTCCTACAATGAGCAGTACTTC. It encodes CASSFLTGSYNEQYF.

V and J are TRBV7-9 and TRBJ1-5; 7 bases line up with TRBD1. J was trimmed by 3 bases and V by 5 bases; bases with no gene match: 4. The CDR3 sequence is 14 residues long. The germline CDR1 and CDR2 sequences are SEHNR and FQNEAQ (reference sequence). CDR3 DNA: TGTGCCAGCAGCAGGACAGGTCCCAATCAGCCCCAGCATTTT. Protein: CASSRTGPNQPQHF.

This chain links TRBV5-1 with TRBJ1-4, with 8 bases fitting TRBD1. The CDR3 totals 14 residues. V gave up 9 bases and J gave up 2 bases; unmatched junction bases: 6. The germline CDR1 and CDR2 sequences are SGHRS and YFSETQ. CDR3 nucleotides: TGCGCCAACAGGGGGACAGTGACTAATGAAAAACTGTTTTTT. It codes for CANRGTVTNEKLFF.

The chain combines TRBV24-1 with TRBJ2-2; D is uncertain. This CDR3 spans 13 amino acids. The V gene lost 4 bases and the J gene lost 3 bases, with 5 bases spanning the gap. CDR1 and CDR2 from the germline V gene are KGHDR and SFDVKD. The CDR3 DNA reads as TGTGCCACCAGTGAAGAGTACACCGGGGAGCTGTTTTTT. Translating it yields CATSEEYTGELFF.